The T cell receptor (beta chain) described here comes from a study of blood T cell repertoires in COVID-19 (TCRdb year 2020). At the level of the whole study: Collaborator samples came from the United States, Italy and Spain and covered acute and convalescent phases of COVID-19. The prospective study material was composed of cDNA or gDNA derived from T cells, B-cell-depleted T cells, or PBMCs. Deeply sampled blood TCRbeta repertoires from subjects exposed to, actively infected with, or recovered from COVID-19 were included in the dataset. The repertoires were released in a freely available public database intended as a resource for research on the immune response to SARS-CoV-2. Samples were obtained from the ongoing ImmuneRACE study (first 160 participants) and from 1,254 subjects provided by 6 global collaborators. Sample metadata almost always included a de-identified subject ID, COVID-19 status, age in years and sex. Where available, HLA class I and class II types were obtained from metadata supplied by the sample provider rather than from assay-based typing. Study-wide findings and limitations: The amount of clinical and demographic metadata varied by source and participant and was provided uncurated.

This clone was detected only a few times. The target of this receptor is not known. The sample holds no much larger clone one base away, and base qualities are not on file. TCRbeta CDR3 regions were amplified from genomic DNA by means of the immunoSEQ Assay, a bias-controlled multiplex PCR. On the study's bioinformatics: Nucleated cell counts per sample were estimated from amplification of reference gene primers within the assay. To quantify the absolute abundance of each unique TCRbeta CDR3 rearrangement, sequence reads were collapsed and filtered. For each sample, productive Simpson clonality was calculated by taking the square root of Simpson's diversity index across productive rearrangements. TCRdb limited this immuneACCESS table to in-frame rearrangements with V and J called. A share of clones is missing; checked studies link under half to unresolved V genes, and the rest is unexplained. V and J calls and clone size are as listed in that table; D and trimming were resolved from the DNA. The table for this sample lists fewer than 150,000 clones; almost 90% of them were counted only once. 3.8% of the sample goes to the ten largest clones.

CDR3 length: 17 amino acids, cysteine to phenylalanine. The only DNA kept is the CDR3, 51 bases in frame from the first base. Trimming removed 0 bases from V and 0 bases from J, leaving 12 bases between the germline ends. CDR1 and CDR2, per the germline V gene, are SNHLY and FYNNEI. In Seattle, one collaborating source enrolled patients while the infection was active and tracked those patients longitudinally over the course of disease. Each collaborating institution followed its own protocols to collect whole blood in K2EDTA tubes. For TCRbeta analysis, collaborators shipped samples as frozen whole blood, isolated PBMCs, or DNA extracted from either of those sample types.

The source of this sequence is a woman aged 55-70 years with COVID-19, enrolled during active disease. Recombination joined TRBV2 with TRBJ1-5; perhaps TRBD1 is the D gene, with 5 bases matching. Sequences were obtained from peripheral blood. Here is the DNA: TGTGCCAGCAGTGAAGCTGCGGGACCCCATAGCAATCAGCCCCAGCATTTT. It encodes CASSEAAGPHSNQPQHF.